The 6 T cell receptor beta chains given below trace back to one sample, sequenced in a study of cytomegalovirus exposure and HLA in healthy donors. Both 60 Vbeta primers and 13 Jbeta primers went into the PCR. Assay: immunoSEQ multiplex PCR; the TCRdb copy retains only in-frame clones and omits some. The top ten clones hold 3% to 5% of a sample with roughly 100,000 clones, 85% of them seen once. Sequenced: PBMCs. The receptors were sampled from a man aged 25 to 40 in good health and CMV-seronegative.

The chain employs TRBV28 and TRBJ2-3, with D tentatively TRBD2 (6 bases). The ends were cut back, 5 bases at V and 4 bases at J, with 19 bases in the middle. Germline CDR1 is MDHEN and CDR2 is SYDVKM. The CDR3 spans 16 residues. The CDR3 region has the DNA TGTGCCAGCAGTCCCTCCCTGGGCGGGACGGCAGATACGCAGTATTTT. It is translated as CASSPSLGGTADTQYF.

The gene calls are TRBV5-1 and TRBJ2-1, with D possibly matching TRBD1 (5 bases). Germline CDR1 and CDR2: SGHRS and YFSETQ. With 5 bases removed from V and 10 bases from J, the gap between germline ends came to 10 bases. The CDR3 is 11 residues long. The CDR3, as DNA: TGCGCCAGCAGGGGTACAGGCGAGCAGTTCTTC. It is translated as CASRGTGEQFF.

The chain links TRBV4-1 to TRBJ2-2, with 7 bases that match TRBD1. With 6 bases clipped from V and 3 bases from J, the junction kept 4 bases outside the gene matches. Germline loops: CDR1 MGHRA, CDR2 YSYEKL. This CDR3 comprises 14 residues. CDR3 bases: TGCGCCAGCAGTCCAGGGGGATACACCGGGGAGCTGTTTTTT. It translates to CASSPGGYTGELFF.

The J gene is TRBJ2-7, the V gene TRBV6-1; tentatively, D is TRBD2 (5 bases). The germline V gene encodes CDR1 MNHNS and CDR2 SASEGT. The length of the CDR3 is 15 residues. V lost 2 bases and J 0 bases, leaving 11 bases between the germline ends. CDR3 in DNA: TGTGCCAGCAGTGAACCCGGACGGGGCTCCTACGAGCAGTACTTC. Residues: CASSEPGRGSYEQYF.

This chain links TRBV4-2 with TRBJ2-7; D possibly corresponds to TRBD2 (5 bases). The CDR3 has 13 amino acids. CDR1 is LGHNA and CDR2 is YNFKEQ in the germline V gene. V was pared by 5 bases and J by 5 bases, with 13 bases between. The CDR3 DNA sequence: TGTGCCAGCAGCATCCGGAGGTCTGACGAGCAGTACTTC. Amino acid sequence: CASSIRRSDEQYF.

This chain connects TRBV4-1 to TRBJ1-5; 9 bases line up with TRBD1. CDR3 length: 17 residues. Looked up from germline, CDR1 is MGHRA and CDR2 is YSYEKL. The trim removed 0 bases at V and 2 bases at J, leaving 5 bases unmatched. DNA of the CDR3: TGCGCCAGCAGCCAAGAGGGGGGACAGGGACGCAATCAGCCCCAGCATTTT. It specifies CASSQEGGQGRNQPQHF.